The 4 T cell receptor beta chains listed next were all sequenced from one sample in a study of blood T cell repertoires in COVID-19. Sequenced by immunoSEQ multiplex PCR; TCRdb stores in-frame clones only, minus some. This sample has tens of thousands of clones, with 86% found just once. The sequencing input was peripheral blood. These receptors were obtained from a man in his 60s with active or convalescent COVID-19.

V and J are TRBV5-4 and TRBJ2-7; TRBD2 is a possible D gene (5 bases). V was trimmed by 4 bases and J by 2 bases, leaving 13 bases between them. Germline CDR1 is SGHNT and CDR2 is YYREEE (reference sequence). The CDR3 totals 14 residues. The CDR3 loop reads CASSLAPLTYEQYF. CDR3 bases: TGTGCCAGCAGCCTAGCCCCCCTGACCTACGAGCAGTACTTC.

J is TRBJ2-3 and V is TRBV19; 11 positions match TRBD2. V was clipped by 5 bases and J by 1 base; unmatched bases: 8. Germline CDR1 is LNHDA and CDR2 is SQIVND (reference sequence). CDR3 length equals 17 residues. The DNA of the CDR3 is TGTGCCAGTAGTCTTCAAGCACTAGCGGGGGGCACAGATACGCAGTATTTT. Its translation is CASSLQALAGGTDTQYF.

This sequence joins TRBV10-3 and TRBJ2-1, with D tentatively TRBD2 (5 bases). V was cut by 5 bases and J by 8 bases, with 13 bases left in between. The CDR3 contains 13 residues. Per the germline V gene, CDR1 is ENHRY and CDR2 is SYGVKD. The CDR3 reads CAISPSLGYEQFF. The CDR3 DNA follows: TGTGCCATCAGTCCGTCACTAGGGTATGAGCAGTTCTTC.

The V gene is TRBV28, the J gene TRBJ1-5; D call uncertain. CDR3 length: 15 amino acids. The germline V and J ends were trimmed by 2 bases and 7 bases, with 15 bases remaining between them. Germline CDR1 reads MDHEN; CDR2 reads SYDVKM. The CDR3 is CASSLPLPLRQPQHF. In DNA form, the CDR3 reads TGTGCCAGCAGTTTACCACTACCGCTACGGCAGCCCCAGCATTTT.